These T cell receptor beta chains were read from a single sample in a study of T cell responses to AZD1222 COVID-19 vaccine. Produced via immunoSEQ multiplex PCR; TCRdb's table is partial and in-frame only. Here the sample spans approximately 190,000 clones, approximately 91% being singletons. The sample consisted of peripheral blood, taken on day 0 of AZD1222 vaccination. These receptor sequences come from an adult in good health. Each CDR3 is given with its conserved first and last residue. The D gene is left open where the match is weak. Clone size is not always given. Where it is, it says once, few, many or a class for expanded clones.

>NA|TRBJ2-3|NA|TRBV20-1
TGCAGTGCTAGTAACACTCTGACGAATACAGATACGCAGTATTTT
CSASNTLTNTDTQYF
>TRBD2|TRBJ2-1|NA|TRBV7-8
TGTGCCAGCAGCTCCCTCTTGACTAGCGGGCAGTTCGATGAGCAGTTCTTC
CASSSLLTSGQFDEQFF
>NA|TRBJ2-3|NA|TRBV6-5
TGTGCCAGCGGGATCAGCACAGATACGCAGTATTTT
CASGISTDTQYF
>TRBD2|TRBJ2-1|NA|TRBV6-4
TGTGCCAGCAGTGACGACGGGAGGGCCGGTGAGCAGTTCTTC
CASSDDGRAGEQFF
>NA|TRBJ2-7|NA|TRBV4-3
TGCGCCAGCCCGATACCCGGACGCCTTTTACCGCCGTGGAAATACGAGCAGTACTTC
CASPIPGRLLPPWKYEQYF
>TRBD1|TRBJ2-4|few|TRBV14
TGTGCCAGCAGCCAGGGACAGAAAAACATTCAGTACTTC
CASSQGQKNIQYF
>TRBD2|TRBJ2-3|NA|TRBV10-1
TGCGCCAGCAGTGAGTTAGCGGGACAAGGGGGCACAGATACGCAGTATTTT
CASSELAGQGGTDTQYF
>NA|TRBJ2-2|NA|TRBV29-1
TGCAGCGTTGTGACCAAGTCCACCGGGGAGCTGTTTTTT
CSVVTKSTGELFF
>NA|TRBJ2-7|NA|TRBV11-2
TGTGCCAGCAGCCCCGCGGTTTTTTCCTACGAGCAGTACTTC
CASSPAVFSYEQYF
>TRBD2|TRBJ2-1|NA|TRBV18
TGTGCCAGCTCACCAAACCCCGGGACTAGCGGGGTCGATGAGCAGTTCTTC
CASSPNPGTSGVDEQFF
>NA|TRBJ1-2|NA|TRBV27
TGTGCCAGCAGTACGCAGGGTTTCTCTGGCTACACCTTC
CASSTQGFSGYTF
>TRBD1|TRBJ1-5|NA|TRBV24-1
TGTGCCACCAGTGATTCTCGGGACAGCAGTCAGCCCCAGCATTTT
CATSDSRDSSQPQHF
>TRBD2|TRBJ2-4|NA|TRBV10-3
TGTGCCATCAGCGGCAAGCGGGAGGGTTCCAAAAACATTCAGTACTTC
CAISGKREGSKNIQYF
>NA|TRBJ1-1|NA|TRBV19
TGTGCCAGTAGTGCCTACATGAACACTGAAGCTTTCTTT
CASSAYMNTEAFF
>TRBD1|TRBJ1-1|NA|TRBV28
TGTGCCAGCAGTTTAGGACAGGGCTACACTGAAGCTTTCTTT
CASSLGQGYTEAFF
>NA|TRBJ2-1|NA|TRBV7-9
TGTGCCAGCAGCTTAATTGGGGCCCCAGGGACTGAGCAGTTCTTC
CASSLIGAPGTEQFF
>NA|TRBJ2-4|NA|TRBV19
TGTGCCAGTAGTATAGAGCCCGGACGGTTAGCCAAAAACATTCAGTACTTC
CASSIEPGRLAKNIQYF
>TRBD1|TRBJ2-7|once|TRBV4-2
TGTGCCAGCAGCCCCACGGGACAGAACTCCTACGAGCAGTACTTC
CASSPTGQNSYEQYF
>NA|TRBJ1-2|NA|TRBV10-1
TGCGCCAGCAGTAAAACAGCCAACTATGGCTACACCTTC
CASSKTANYGYTF
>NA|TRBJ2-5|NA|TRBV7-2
TGTGCCAGCAGCTTATATGGGGGGTACCAAGAGACCCAGTACTTC
CASSLYGGYQETQYF
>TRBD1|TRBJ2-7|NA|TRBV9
TGTGCCAGCAGCCCCCGGACAGGGTACTACGAGCAGTACTTC
CASSPRTGYYEQYF
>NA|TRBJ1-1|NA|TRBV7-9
TGTGCCAGCAGCTTGGGTCGAGGCTCCGCTGAAGCTTTCTTT
CASSLGRGSAEAFF
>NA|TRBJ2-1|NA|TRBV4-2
TGTGCCAGCAGCCACACGCCGGGACTTATGCCTAATGAGCAGTTCTTC
CASSHTPGLMPNEQFF
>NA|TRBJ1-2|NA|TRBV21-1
TGTGCCAGCAGCAAAGTTACGGGACAGGGGAGTGGCTACACCTTC
CASSKVTGQGSGYTF
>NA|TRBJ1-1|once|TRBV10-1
TGCGCCAGCAGTGACCATCCCTACCCAGGCAGGAACACTGAAGCTTTCTTT
CASSDHPYPGRNTEAFF
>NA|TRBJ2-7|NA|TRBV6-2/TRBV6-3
TGTGCCAGCAGTTACGACCCCAGCCCCTACGAGCAGTACTTC
CASSYDPSPYEQYF
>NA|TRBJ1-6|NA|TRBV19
TGTGCCAGTAGTATAGGAGGTAATTCACCCCTCCACTTT
CASSIGGNSPLHF
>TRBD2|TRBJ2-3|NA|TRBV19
TGTGCCAGTAGTATAGTTGGAGCGGGGGGGGTCACAGATACGCAGTATTTT
CASSIVGAGGVTDTQYF
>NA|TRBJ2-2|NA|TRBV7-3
TGTGCCAGCAGCTTAAACCCAGGGTTGGCCGGGGAGCTGTTTTTT
CASSLNPGLAGELFF
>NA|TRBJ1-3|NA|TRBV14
TGTGCCAGCAGCCAACGGGCCCTTGGAAACACCATATATTTT
CASSQRALGNTIYF
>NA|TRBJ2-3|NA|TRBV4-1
TGCGCCAGCAGCCGAAGCTCCGAACAGAGGACTACGCAGTATTTT
CASSRSSEQRTTQYF
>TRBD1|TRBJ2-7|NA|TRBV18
TGTGCCAGCTCACAGGGACAGGGTCCCTACGAGCAGTACTTC
CASSQGQGPYEQYF
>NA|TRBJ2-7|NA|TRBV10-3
TGTGCCATCACCCCTACACATAGGGGGTCCTACGAGCAGTACTTC
CAITPTHRGSYEQYF
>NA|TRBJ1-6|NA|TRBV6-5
TGTGCCAGCACCCAGGGGTACAATTCACCCCTCCACTTT
CASTQGYNSPLHF
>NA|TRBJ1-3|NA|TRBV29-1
TGCAGCGTTGGGTTAGGGCACTCGGGAAACACCATATATTTT
CSVGLGHSGNTIYF
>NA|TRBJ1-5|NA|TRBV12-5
TGTGCTAGTGGTACCCCACAGGGTTACAATCAGCCCCAGCATTTT
CASGTPQGYNQPQHF
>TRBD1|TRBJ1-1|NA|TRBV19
TGTGCCACCCTTCCTTGGGACAGCCGCCCTGAAGCTTTCTTT
CATLPWDSRPEAFF
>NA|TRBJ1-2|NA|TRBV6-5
TGTGCCAGCAGAGCCGGGGAACGCTATGGCTACACCTTC
CASRAGERYGYTF
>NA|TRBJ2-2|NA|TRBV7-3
TGTGCCAGCAGCTTCTCTAACGAAAACACCGGGGAGCTGTTTTTT
CASSFSNENTGELFF
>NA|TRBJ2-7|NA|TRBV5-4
TGTGCCAGCAGCTTGGTTGCAGGGCCCGAGCAGTACTTC
CASSLVAGPEQYF
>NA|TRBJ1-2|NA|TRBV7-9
TGTGCCAGCAGCTTAGGTCCCCCAGCTTCTAACTATGGCTACACCTTC
CASSLGPPASNYGYTF
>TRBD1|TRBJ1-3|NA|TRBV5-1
TGCGCCAGCAGCTCTGGGACAGCCGGAAACACCATATATTTT
CASSSGTAGNTIYF
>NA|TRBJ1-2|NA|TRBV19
TGTGCCAGTAGTATAGTGGGGAACTATGGCTACACCTTC
CASSIVGNYGYTF
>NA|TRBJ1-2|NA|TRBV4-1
TGCGCCAGCAGCCAGACCCGGGACCACCAAAGGAAAGGCTACACCTTC
CASSQTRDHQRKGYTF
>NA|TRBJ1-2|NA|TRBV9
TGTGCCAGCAGCGGGGGGCCCCCTACAGGTTCTAACTATGGCTACACCTTC
CASSGGPPTGSNYGYTF
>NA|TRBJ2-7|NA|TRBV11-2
TGTGCCAGCAGCCCGGCCTTGGGATCAGCGGGCGAGCAGTACTTC
CASSPALGSAGEQYF
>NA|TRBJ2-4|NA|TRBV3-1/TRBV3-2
TGTGCCAGCAGCCAAGATTTTAAACGGGACTCAGCCAAAAACATTCAGTACTTC
CASSQDFKRDSAKNIQYF
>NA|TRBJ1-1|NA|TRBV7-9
TGTGCCAGCAGCTTAATCCCTAAAGTCAACACTGAAGCTTTCTTT
CASSLIPKVNTEAFF
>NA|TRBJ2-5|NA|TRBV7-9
TGTGCCAGCAGCTTAGCGCAGGGTGACAGGTACCAAGAGACCCAGTACTTC
CASSLAQGDRYQETQYF